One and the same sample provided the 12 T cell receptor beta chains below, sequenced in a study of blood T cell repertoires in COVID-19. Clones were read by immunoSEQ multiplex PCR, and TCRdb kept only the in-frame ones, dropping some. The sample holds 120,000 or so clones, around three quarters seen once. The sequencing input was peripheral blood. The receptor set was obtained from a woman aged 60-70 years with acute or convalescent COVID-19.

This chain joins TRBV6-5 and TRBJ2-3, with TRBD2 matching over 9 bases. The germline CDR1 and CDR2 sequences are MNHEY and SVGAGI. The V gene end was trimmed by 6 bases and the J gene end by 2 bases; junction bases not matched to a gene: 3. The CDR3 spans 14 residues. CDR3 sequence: CASRRGGDTDTQYF. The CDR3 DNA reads TGTGCCAGCAGGCGCGGGGGGGACACAGATACGCAGTATTTT.

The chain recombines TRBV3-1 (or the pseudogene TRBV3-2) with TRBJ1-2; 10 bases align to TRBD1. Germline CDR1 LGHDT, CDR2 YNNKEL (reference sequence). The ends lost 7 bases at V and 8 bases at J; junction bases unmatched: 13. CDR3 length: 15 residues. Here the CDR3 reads CASTIKTGGAGGYTF. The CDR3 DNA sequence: TGTGCCAGCACCATAAAGACAGGGGGCGCCGGGGGCTACACCTTC.

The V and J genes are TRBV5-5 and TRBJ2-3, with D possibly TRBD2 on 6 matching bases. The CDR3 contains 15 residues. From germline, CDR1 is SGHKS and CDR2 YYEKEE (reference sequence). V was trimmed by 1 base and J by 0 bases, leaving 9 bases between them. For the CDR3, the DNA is TGTGCCAGCAGCTTGAATGCGGGGAGCACAGATACGCAGTATTTT. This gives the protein CASSLNAGSTDTQYF.

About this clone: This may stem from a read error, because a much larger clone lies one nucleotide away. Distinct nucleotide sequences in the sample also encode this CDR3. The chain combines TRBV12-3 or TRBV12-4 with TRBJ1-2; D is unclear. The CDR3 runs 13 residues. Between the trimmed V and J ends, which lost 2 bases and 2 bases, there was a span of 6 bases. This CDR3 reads CASSLSGNYGYTF. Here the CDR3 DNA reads TGTGCCAGCAGTTTATCGGGGAACTATGGCTACACCTTC.

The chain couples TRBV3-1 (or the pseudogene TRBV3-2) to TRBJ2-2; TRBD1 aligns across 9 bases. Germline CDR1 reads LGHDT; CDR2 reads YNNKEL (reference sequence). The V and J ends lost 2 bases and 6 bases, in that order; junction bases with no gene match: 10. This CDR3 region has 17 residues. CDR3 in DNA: TGTGCCAGCAGCCAAACAGTTAGGACAGGGGAGGCCGGGGAGCTGTTTTTT. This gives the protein CASSQTVRTGEAGELFF.

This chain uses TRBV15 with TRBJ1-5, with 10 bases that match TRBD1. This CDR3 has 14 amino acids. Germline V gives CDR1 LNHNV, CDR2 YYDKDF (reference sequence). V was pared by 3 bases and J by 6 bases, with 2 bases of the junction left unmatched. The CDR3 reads CATSRRDRGQPQHF. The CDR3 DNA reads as TGTGCCACCAGCAGGAGGGACAGGGGTCAGCCCCAGCATTTT.

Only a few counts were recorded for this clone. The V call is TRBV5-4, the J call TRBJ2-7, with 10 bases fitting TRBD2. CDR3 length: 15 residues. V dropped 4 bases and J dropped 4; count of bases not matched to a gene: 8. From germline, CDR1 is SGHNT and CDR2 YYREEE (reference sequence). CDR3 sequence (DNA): TGTGCCAGCAGCCCCAGCGGGGGGGCTAGGTACGAGCAGTACTTC. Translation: CASSPSGGARYEQYF.

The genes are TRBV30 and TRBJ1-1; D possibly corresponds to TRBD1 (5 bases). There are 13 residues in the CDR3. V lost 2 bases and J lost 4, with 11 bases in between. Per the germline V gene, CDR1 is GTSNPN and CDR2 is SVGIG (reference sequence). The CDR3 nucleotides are TGTGCCTGGAGTCCAGGGTTTTTCACTGAAGCTTTCTTT. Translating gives CAWSPGFFTEAFF.

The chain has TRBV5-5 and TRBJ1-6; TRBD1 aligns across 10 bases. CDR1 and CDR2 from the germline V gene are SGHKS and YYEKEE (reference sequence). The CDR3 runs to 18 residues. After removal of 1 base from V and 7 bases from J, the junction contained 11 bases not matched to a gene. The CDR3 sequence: CASSLLSRDRGPNSPLHF. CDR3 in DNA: TGTGCCAGCAGCTTGTTGAGTCGGGACAGGGGCCCCAATTCACCCCTCCACTTT.

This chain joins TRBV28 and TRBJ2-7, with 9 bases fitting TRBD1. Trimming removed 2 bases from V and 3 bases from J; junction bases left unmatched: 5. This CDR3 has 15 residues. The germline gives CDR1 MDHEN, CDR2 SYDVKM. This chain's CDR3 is CASSLQGTGSYEQYF. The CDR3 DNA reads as TGTGCCAGCAGTTTACAGGGGACAGGGAGCTACGAGCAGTACTTC.

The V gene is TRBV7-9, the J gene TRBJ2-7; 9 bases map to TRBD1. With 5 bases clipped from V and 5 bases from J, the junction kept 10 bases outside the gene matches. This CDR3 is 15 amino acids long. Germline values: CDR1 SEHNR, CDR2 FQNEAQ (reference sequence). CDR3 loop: CASSPSGQGTDEQYF. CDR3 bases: TGTGCCAGCAGCCCATCGGGACAGGGAACGGACGAGCAGTACTTC. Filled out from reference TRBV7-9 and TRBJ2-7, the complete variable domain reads DTGVSQNPRHKITKRGQNVTFRCDPISEHNRLYWYRQTLGQGPEFLTYFQNEAQLEKSRLLSDRFSAERPKGSFSTLEIQRTEQGDSAMYLCASSPSGQGTDEQYFGPGTRLTVT.

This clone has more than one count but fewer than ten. The CDR3, as DNA: TGTGCCAGCAGTGAAGCGCAGTACAGATCCTACGAGCAGTACTTC. Translating gives CASSEAQYRSYEQYF. The chain uses TRBV2 and TRBJ2-7; D uncertain. Trimming stripped 0 bases from V and 1 base from J, with 10 bases between. CDR1 SNHLY and CDR2 FYNNEI come from the germline V gene. The CDR3 sequence is 15 residues long. Looking up the rest from reference TRBV2 and TRBJ2-7 gives the full variable domain: EPEVTQTPSHQVTQMGQEVILRCVPISNHLYFYWYRQILGQKVEFLVSFYNNEISEKSEIFDDQFSVERPDGSNFTLKIRSTKLEDSAMYFCASSEAQYRSYEQYFGPGTRLTVT.